This T cell receptor beta chain was captured by sequencing in a study of blood T cells in healthy people across ages. With a J-beta primer mix and a sample-barcoded 5' primer, a second PCR ran roughly 6 to 11 cycles. MiXCR, applied by TCRdb to the 5' RACE reads, yields one record per CDR3 protein. Among 750,000 to 950,000 distinct CDR3 sequences listed, 40% to 65% were seen once. This CDR3 spans 14 amino acids. The germline V gene encodes CDR1 SGHNT and CDR2 YYREEE (reference sequence). J lost 11 bases, V lost 4 bases, and 14 bases had no gene match. The sequence was obtained from a man at least 80 years old in good health. This chain joins TRBV5-4 and TRBJ2-5; TRBD1 aligns across 7 bases. Sequencing was performed on blood. The chain's CDR3 is CASSPGQAYNEQYF. CDR3 bases: TGTGCCAGCAGCCCTGGACAGGCGTACAATGAGCAGTACTTC.